The 15 T cell receptor beta chains reported below all come from one sample, sequenced in a study of blood T cell repertoires in COVID-19. Libraries were prepared by immunoSEQ multiplex PCR; TCRdb keeps only in-frame clonotypes and omits some of them. Counted here are under 200,000 clones, about 86% occurring once; the ten biggest clones make up over 9.5%. Sequencing was done on a sample of peripheral blood. These receptors all come from a woman in her sixties or seventies with COVID-19, enrolled during active disease.

The chain is built from TRBV7-9 and TRBJ2-3; 7 nucleotides line up with TRBD2. The V gene's germline CDR1 is SEHNR and CDR2 FQNEAQ (reference sequence). After removal of 5 bases from V and 1 base from J, the junction contained 6 bases not matched to a gene. This CDR3 comprises 15 residues. CDR3 protein: CASSMGREGTDTQYF. The CDR3 DNA reads TGTGCCAGCAGCATGGGGAGGGAGGGCACAGATACGCAGTATTTT.

This chain connects TRBV9 to TRBJ2-1; D not certain. Per the germline V gene, CDR1 is SGDLS and CDR2 is YYNGEE. The CDR3 has 13 residues. Trimming took 4 bases from V and 5 from J, leaving 10 bases between them. Here the CDR3 DNA reads TGTGCCAGCAGCATCACAGCAAACAATGAGCAGTTCTTC. Residues: CASSITANNEQFF.

The V and J genes are TRBV9 and TRBJ2-7, with 7 bases aligning to TRBD2. Germline trimming cut 0 bases from V and 7 bases from J; bases unmatched to any gene: 7. CDR3 size: 14 residues. CDR1 and CDR2 (germline): SGDLS, YYNGEE. The CDR3 bases are TGTGCCAGCAGCGTAGGGGAGGGCCCCCGAGAGCAGTACTTC. Amino acids: CASSVGEGPREQYF. Full variable domain (outside the CDR3, taken from reference TRBV9 and TRBJ2-7): DSGVTQTPKHLITATGQRVTLRCSPRSGDLSVYWYQQSLDQGLQFLIQYYNGEERAKGNILERFSAQQFPDLHSELNLSSLELGDSALYFCASSVGEGPREQYFGPGTRLTVT.

V and J are TRBV24-1 and TRBJ2-1, with TRBD2 matching 7 bases. The trim removed 6 bases at V and 8 bases at J, leaving 6 bases unmatched. Per germline, CDR1 KGHDR and CDR2 SFDVKD. This CDR3 comprises 13 residues. CDR3: CATSRPGRDEQFF. The CDR3 DNA reads TGTGCCACCAGTAGACCAGGGAGGGATGAGCAGTTCTTC.

The rearrangement joins TRBV7-9 to TRBJ2-1; 12 bases agree with TRBD2. The trim removed 5 bases at V and 0 bases at J, leaving 5 bases unmatched. Germline values: CDR1 SEHNR, CDR2 FQNEAQ (reference sequence). This CDR3 spans 17 amino acids. CDR3 in amino acids: CASSRGLAGTSYNEQFF. For the CDR3, the DNA is TGTGCCAGCAGCCGCGGACTAGCGGGGACCTCCTACAATGAGCAGTTCTTC.

The V call is TRBV25-1, the J call TRBJ1-6; D remains unclear. Germline CDR1 and CDR2: MGHDK and SYGVNS. With 3 bases removed from V and 9 bases from J, the gap between germline ends came to 15 bases. This CDR3 is built from 15 residues. CDR3 DNA: TGTGCCAGCAGTGAGCGCTTCTCCAGCGGTTCACCCCTCCACTTT. Encoded protein: CASSERFSSGSPLHF.

The chain is built from TRBV30 and TRBJ1-6; 8 nucleotides match TRBD1. Per germline, CDR1 GTSNPN and CDR2 SVGIG (reference sequence). V was clipped by 2 bases and J by 10 bases; unmatched bases: 19. The CDR3 is 18 residues long. Here the CDR3 DNA reads TGTGCCTGGAGTACCTCAATCCGGACAGGGCTGAATGACTCACCCCTCCACTTT. Its protein product is CAWSTSIRTGLNDSPLHF.

This chain connects TRBV19 to TRBJ1-1; unclear D gene. Germline assignment: CDR1 LNHDA and CDR2 SQIVND (reference sequence). The CDR3 consists of 13 residues. The V end was cut by 4 bases, the J end by 4 bases, with 10 bases between. The CDR3 DNA reads TGTGCCAGTAGTAGCGGGCGGTCCACTGAAGCTTTCTTT. It codes for CASSSGRSTEAFF.

This chain connects TRBV7-2 to TRBJ2-3, with D perhaps matching TRBD2 (5 bases). Germline lookup yields CDR1 SGHTA and CDR2 FQGNSA. The CDR3 is made up of 16 amino acids. V lost 3 bases, J lost 2 bases, and 15 bases lay in between. The CDR3 spells CASSLRTYRDTDTQYF. For the CDR3, the DNA is TGTGCCAGCAGCTTGCGGACTTATCGCGACACAGATACGCAGTATTTT. Complete variable domain (other parts from reference TRBV7-2 and TRBJ2-3): GAGVSQSPSNKVTEKGKDVELRCDPISGHTALYWYRQSLGQGLEFLIYFQGNSAPDKSGLPSDRFSAERTGGSVSTLTIQRTQQEDSAVYLCASSLRTYRDTDTQYFGPGTRLTVL.

The V call is TRBV5-1, the J call TRBJ1-4; 10 positions match TRBD1. The CDR3 loop spans 16 amino acids. Looked up from germline, CDR1 is SGHRS and CDR2 is YFSETQ. Unmatched junction bases numbered 9, after V lost 4 bases and J lost 6 bases. The CDR3 coding sequence is TGCGCCAGCAGCAGCGGACAGGGGGATCGGTATGAAAAACTGTTTTTT. It yields the protein CASSSGQGDRYEKLFF.

This clone has more than one count but fewer than ten. The rearrangement joins TRBV11-3 to TRBJ2-5, with D hard to call. V was trimmed by 4 bases and J by 1 base, leaving 7 bases between them. Per the germline V gene, CDR1 is SGHNT and CDR2 is YENEEA. CDR3 size: 13 residues. CDR3 protein: CASSSPFQETQYF. DNA for the CDR3: TGTGCCAGCAGCTCTCCCTTCCAAGAGACCCAGTACTTC.

The chain employs TRBV6-2 or TRBV6-3 and TRBJ1-5; D unresolved. This CDR3 comprises 13 residues. V shed 6 bases and J shed 6 bases, with 12 bases lying between them. Germline values: CDR1 MNHEY, CDR2 SVGEGT. This chain's CDR3 is CASSSGPRQPQHF. CDR3 bases: TGTGCCAGCAGCTCAGGTCCACGTCAGCCCCAGCATTTT.

V gene TRBV19 combines with J gene TRBJ2-7; D might be TRBD1 (6 bases). Germline CDR1 and CDR2: LNHDA and SQIVND (reference sequence). The CDR3 runs 13 residues. Trimming took off 5 bases at V and 9 bases at J, with 17 bases between the two ends. The CDR3 bases are TGTGCCAGTAGTTCACAGGGCCCCCGAGGGCAGTACTTC. It translates to CASSSQGPRGQYF.

The chain employs TRBV7-6 and TRBJ2-7; TRBD1 is a possible D gene (5 bases). CDR1 SGHVS and CDR2 FNYEAQ come from the germline V gene. Between the trimmed V and J ends, which lost 5 bases and 6 bases, there was a span of 20 bases. CDR3 length equals 15 residues. CDR3 in amino acids: CASSAQSTEYSEQYF. DNA for the CDR3: TGTGCCAGCAGCGCCCAATCGACAGAATACTCCGAGCAGTACTTC.

The chain combines TRBV19 with TRBJ2-7, with a weak D call TRBD1 (5 bases). This CDR3 has 12 amino acids. Trimming left V 3 bases short and J 5 bases short, with 8 bases between. Germline V CDR1 and CDR2: LNHDA, SQIVND (reference sequence). CDR3 bases: TGTGCCAGTAGTATGAAAGGGGACGAGCAGTACTTC. This gives the protein CASSMKGDEQYF.